A selection of T cell receptor beta chains follows, all from one sample in a study of pediatric ulcerative colitis. Some clones are missing from TCRdb's copy, which holds only in-frame ones; the method was immunoSEQ multiplex PCR. Of around 65,000 clones in the sample, 70% to 80% were seen once. Specimen: blood. These receptor sequences come from a boy aged 10-17 years with moderate ulcerative colitis. Each CDR3 is given with its conserved first and last residue. Fields, in order: CDR3 DNA, CDR3 protein, clone size, D gene, V gene, J gene. D genes are given only for firm matches. Size tells how often a clone was seen (once, few, many) or the class of an expanded clone, and some rows leave it out.

CDR3 DNA: TGTGCCAGCAGGGTAACTAGTACAGATACGCAGTATTTT; CDR3 protein: CASRVTSTDTQYF; clone size: -; D gene: -; V gene: TRBV6-5; J gene: TRBJ2-3
CDR3 DNA: TGTGCCTGGAGTACTGGAGCCAACGTCCTGACTTTC; CDR3 protein: CAWSTGANVLTF; clone size: -; D gene: -; V gene: TRBV30; J gene: TRBJ2-6
CDR3 DNA: TGTGCCAGCAGCGGAGAACGGACACAAGAGACCCAGTACTTC; CDR3 protein: CASSGERTQETQYF; clone size: -; D gene: -; V gene: TRBV5-4; J gene: TRBJ2-5
CDR3 DNA: TGTGCCTGGACTCCGGCGATAGCAGAGCCCCAGCATTTT; CDR3 protein: CAWTPAIAEPQHF; clone size: once; D gene: -; V gene: TRBV30; J gene: TRBJ1-5
CDR3 DNA: TGTGCCAGTAGTATAGAAAGTAATGAAAAACTGTTTTTT; CDR3 protein: CASSIESNEKLFF; clone size: -; D gene: -; V gene: TRBV19; J gene: TRBJ1-4
CDR3 DNA: TGCGCCAGCAGCCAACTTCCTTTGCAGGGGGCAGAGTTTGGGGCCAACGTCCTGACTTTC; CDR3 protein: CASSQLPLQGAEFGANVLTF; clone size: -; D gene: TRBD1; V gene: TRBV4-1; J gene: TRBJ2-6
CDR3 DNA: TGTGCCAGCAGCCCCCTCGCCCGGGACAACCCCTACGAGCAGTACTTC; CDR3 protein: CASSPLARDNPYEQYF; clone size: -; D gene: -; V gene: TRBV11-2; J gene: TRBJ2-7
CDR3 DNA: TGTGCCAGCAGAGGGGTGCGGGACCAAGAGACCCAGTACTTC; CDR3 protein: CASRGVRDQETQYF; clone size: -; D gene: -; V gene: TRBV7-8; J gene: TRBJ2-5
CDR3 DNA: TGTGCCAGCAGTCTTAGCTCCTACTCCTACGAGCAGTACTTC; CDR3 protein: CASSLSSYSYEQYF; clone size: -; D gene: -; V gene: TRBV6-5; J gene: TRBJ2-7
CDR3 DNA: TGTGCCAGCAGCGCCCGAGGTAGCGGGACAGATACGCAGTATTTT; CDR3 protein: CASSARGSGTDTQYF; clone size: -; D gene: TRBD2; V gene: TRBV7-9; J gene: TRBJ2-3
CDR3 DNA: TGTGCCAGCAGTACAGGGGTAGGTGGCTACACCTTC; CDR3 protein: CASSTGVGGYTF; clone size: few; D gene: TRBD1; V gene: TRBV25-1; J gene: TRBJ1-2
CDR3 DNA: TGTGCCAGCAGCCCCTCCGCGAGCTCTGGAAACACCATATATTTT; CDR3 protein: CASSPSASSGNTIYF; clone size: -; D gene: -; V gene: TRBV5-4; J gene: TRBJ1-3
CDR3 DNA: TGCGCCAGCAGCCAAGATGTAGAAAGGGAGCTGTTTTTT; CDR3 protein: CASSQDVERELFF; clone size: once; D gene: -; V gene: TRBV4-3; J gene: TRBJ2-2
CDR3 DNA: TGTGCCAGCAGCCCGGGGTCGAGCACAGATACGCAGTATTTT; CDR3 protein: CASSPGSSTDTQYF; clone size: few; D gene: -; V gene: TRBV11-3; J gene: TRBJ2-3
CDR3 DNA: TGTGCCAGCAGCGTAGTAGGATCGGGACAAAACAATGAGCAGTTCTTC; CDR3 protein: CASSVVGSGQNNEQFF; clone size: -; D gene: -; V gene: TRBV9; J gene: TRBJ2-1
CDR3 DNA: TGTGCCAGCAGCTTGGAGGTGTTTAAAACTGAAGCTTTCTTT; CDR3 protein: CASSLEVFKTEAFF; clone size: -; D gene: -; V gene: TRBV5-8; J gene: TRBJ1-1
CDR3 DNA: TGTGCCAGCAGTTACAGGGGAGTCCGACGCACTGAAGCTTTCTTT; CDR3 protein: CASSYRGVRRTEAFF; clone size: -; D gene: -; V gene: TRBV6-5; J gene: TRBJ1-1
CDR3 DNA: TGCAGCGTTGGTGAGAGATTCCGCTCTGGGGCCAACGTCCTGACTTTC; CDR3 protein: CSVGERFRSGANVLTF; clone size: -; D gene: -; V gene: TRBV29-1; J gene: TRBJ2-6
CDR3 DNA: TGCGCCAGCAGCCAAGACGCGGCGGGGGCCCCGTACGCTTTCTTT; CDR3 protein: CASSQDAAGAPYAFF; clone size: -; D gene: -; V gene: TRBV4-3; J gene: TRBJ1-1
CDR3 DNA: TGTGCCAGCAGCCCCGGTGGGACAGGGGGCGGCACTGAAGCTTTCTTT; CDR3 protein: CASSPGGTGGGTEAFF; clone size: -; D gene: TRBD1; V gene: TRBV5-6; J gene: TRBJ1-1
CDR3 DNA: TGCGCCAGCAGCTTGGTTGTTAGCCTGGGCACCGGGGAGCTGTTTTTT; CDR3 protein: CASSLVVSLGTGELFF; clone size: once; D gene: -; V gene: TRBV5-1; J gene: TRBJ2-2
CDR3 DNA: TGCAGCGTTGTAGGGGGGCCCAATCAGCCCCAGCATTTT; CDR3 protein: CSVVGGPNQPQHF; clone size: few; D gene: -; V gene: TRBV29-1; J gene: TRBJ1-5
CDR3 DNA: TGCGCCAGCAGCCAAGGGCCCGTCCATCAGCCCCAGCATTTT; CDR3 protein: CASSQGPVHQPQHF; clone size: -; D gene: -; V gene: TRBV4-1; J gene: TRBJ1-5
CDR3 DNA: TGCAGCGTTGTCTCTGTCAATGAGCAGTTCTTC; CDR3 protein: CSVVSVNEQFF; clone size: -; D gene: -; V gene: TRBV29-1; J gene: TRBJ2-1
CDR3 DNA: TGCGCCAGCAGCCAAGATGGGACAGAGAGCACAGATACGCAGTATTTT; CDR3 protein: CASSQDGTESTDTQYF; clone size: -; D gene: TRBD1; V gene: TRBV4-3; J gene: TRBJ2-3
CDR3 DNA: TGCAGCGTTGGGGGGGGCTACACCTTC; CDR3 protein: CSVGGGYTF; clone size: -; D gene: -; V gene: TRBV29-1; J gene: TRBJ1-2
CDR3 DNA: TGTGCCAGCAGTTTAAGGGGGACCAGGGAGACCCAGTACTTC; CDR3 protein: CASSLRGTRETQYF; clone size: once; D gene: -; V gene: TRBV28; J gene: TRBJ2-5
CDR3 DNA: TGTGCCAGCAGCCAAGATTGGCGTAAGGGCCGGAGGGGTGGCTACACCTTC; CDR3 protein: CASSQDWRKGRRGGYTF; clone size: -; D gene: -; V gene: TRBV4-2; J gene: TRBJ1-2
CDR3 DNA: TGCAGCGCCCAGTTCGGGGCAGGACAAGAGACCCAGTACTTC; CDR3 protein: CSAQFGAGQETQYF; clone size: once; D gene: -; V gene: TRBV29-1; J gene: TRBJ2-5
CDR3 DNA: TGCAGCGTTGAGGGCGGGGGGCCCTCCTACGAGCAGTACTTC; CDR3 protein: CSVEGGGPSYEQYF; clone size: -; D gene: TRBD2; V gene: TRBV29-1; J gene: TRBJ2-7
CDR3 DNA: TGCGCCAGCAGCTTTGACTCCTATAATTCACCCCTCCACTTT; CDR3 protein: CASSFDSYNSPLHF; clone size: -; D gene: -; V gene: TRBV5-1; J gene: TRBJ1-6
CDR3 DNA: TGTGCCAGCAGCGTAGATTTCCGGGAGTCCGGGGAGCTGTTTTTT; CDR3 protein: CASSVDFRESGELFF; clone size: -; D gene: -; V gene: TRBV9; J gene: TRBJ2-2
CDR3 DNA: TGTGCCAGCAGTTACCAAGAGACCCAGTACTTC; CDR3 protein: CASSYQETQYF; clone size: -; D gene: -; V gene: TRBV6-1; J gene: TRBJ2-5
CDR3 DNA: TGTGCCAGCAGCGTGGGACAGGGGAATGAGCAGTTCTTC; CDR3 protein: CASSVGQGNEQFF; clone size: few; D gene: TRBD1; V gene: TRBV7-3; J gene: TRBJ2-1
CDR3 DNA: TGTGCCAGCAGTTATTCGGAGAATTCACCCCTCCACTTT; CDR3 protein: CASSYSENSPLHF; clone size: -; D gene: -; V gene: TRBV6-6; J gene: TRBJ1-6
CDR3 DNA: TGTGCCAGCAGTGAATATGGGACAGGGGCTCACTCCTACGAGCAGTACTTC; CDR3 protein: CASSEYGTGAHSYEQYF; clone size: -; D gene: TRBD1; V gene: TRBV25-1; J gene: TRBJ2-7
CDR3 DNA: TGCGCCAGCAGCTTGTCTGGACAGGGAATTGTAGAGACCCAGTACTTC; CDR3 protein: CASSLSGQGIVETQYF; clone size: -; D gene: TRBD1; V gene: TRBV5-1; J gene: TRBJ2-5
CDR3 DNA: TGTGCCAGCAGCTTAAAGAGTGGGGAAAAACTGTTTTTT; CDR3 protein: CASSLKSGEKLFF; clone size: -; D gene: -; V gene: TRBV5-5; J gene: TRBJ1-4
CDR3 DNA: TGTGCCAGCAGCTTGGCCCTGAAAAACACAGATACGCAGTATTTT; CDR3 protein: CASSLALKNTDTQYF; clone size: -; D gene: -; V gene: TRBV5-6; J gene: TRBJ2-3
CDR3 DNA: TGTGCCAGCAGCCGCACTTCCTCGAGGGACGAGCAGTACTTC; CDR3 protein: CASSRTSSRDEQYF; clone size: -; D gene: -; V gene: TRBV5-4; J gene: TRBJ2-7
CDR3 DNA: TGTGCCAGCAGTGCAGGCGACCAAATCACAGATACGCAGTATTTT; CDR3 protein: CASSAGDQITDTQYF; clone size: once; D gene: -; V gene: TRBV25-1; J gene: TRBJ2-3
CDR3 DNA: TGTGCCAGCAGCTTAAGGCCCCTAGCGGGGAACACCGGGGAGCTGTTTTTT; CDR3 protein: CASSLRPLAGNTGELFF; clone size: -; D gene: TRBD2; V gene: TRBV7-9; J gene: TRBJ2-2
CDR3 DNA: TGTGCCAGCACCCACGGAGGGGTTAGCACAGATACGCAGTATTTT; CDR3 protein: CASTHGGVSTDTQYF; clone size: -; D gene: -; V gene: TRBV9; J gene: TRBJ2-3
CDR3 DNA: TGTGCCAGTTTGACAGGGGTTGGTGATTATGGCTACACCTTC; CDR3 protein: CASLTGVGDYGYTF; clone size: -; D gene: TRBD1; V gene: TRBV19; J gene: TRBJ1-2
CDR3 DNA: TGTGCCAGCAGCTCCTCACAGGGCTATGGCTACACCTTC; CDR3 protein: CASSSSQGYGYTF; clone size: -; D gene: -; V gene: TRBV7-3; J gene: TRBJ1-2
CDR3 DNA: TGCAGCGCCGTACAGGGGGCAGTCGATGGCTACACCTTC; CDR3 protein: CSAVQGAVDGYTF; clone size: -; D gene: TRBD1; V gene: TRBV29-1; J gene: TRBJ1-2
CDR3 DNA: TGTGCCAGGGGGACAGGGTTCCCTGAAGCTTTCTTT; CDR3 protein: CARGTGFPEAFF; clone size: few; D gene: TRBD1; V gene: TRBV5-5; J gene: TRBJ1-1
CDR3 DNA: TGTGCCAGTAGTACCACAGGGTTGAATTCACCCCTCCACTTT; CDR3 protein: CASSTTGLNSPLHF; clone size: -; D gene: -; V gene: TRBV19; J gene: TRBJ1-6
CDR3 DNA: TGTGCCAGTAGTATAGTGGACAGAAATTCACCCCTCCACTTT; CDR3 protein: CASSIVDRNSPLHF; clone size: -; D gene: -; V gene: TRBV19; J gene: TRBJ1-6
CDR3 DNA: TGCGCCAGCAGCTACAGAACAGGGGGCGGTGGCACTGAAGCTTTCTTT; CDR3 protein: CASSYRTGGGGTEAFF; clone size: -; D gene: TRBD1; V gene: TRBV5-1; J gene: TRBJ1-1
CDR3 DNA: TGCAGTGCGGGCAGGGGGGAGCAGTACTTC; CDR3 protein: CSAGRGEQYF; clone size: -; D gene: TRBD1; V gene: TRBV20-1; J gene: TRBJ2-7
CDR3 DNA: TGCGCCAGCAGCCAGGTCCGGGACAGGGGAGATGGCTACACCTTC; CDR3 protein: CASSQVRDRGDGYTF; clone size: -; D gene: TRBD1; V gene: TRBV4-1; J gene: TRBJ1-2
CDR3 DNA: TGTGCCAGCAGCTTGTTGCAGTCATGGGGTGAGCAGTTCTTC; CDR3 protein: CASSLLQSWGEQFF; clone size: -; D gene: -; V gene: TRBV5-6; J gene: TRBJ2-1
CDR3 DNA: TGTGCCAGCAGCTTACTAGGGACCGATCAGCCCCAGCATTTT; CDR3 protein: CASSLLGTDQPQHF; clone size: -; D gene: -; V gene: TRBV7-9; J gene: TRBJ1-5
CDR3 DNA: TGTGCCTGGAGTCCTCTAGCGGGAGCCCCTCGTATATACGAGCAGTACTTC; CDR3 protein: CAWSPLAGAPRIYEQYF; clone size: -; D gene: TRBD2; V gene: TRBV30; J gene: TRBJ2-7
CDR3 DNA: TGTGCCAGCAGCCCGGCCCTAGAAAGACAAGAGACCCAGTACTTC; CDR3 protein: CASSPALERQETQYF; clone size: -; D gene: -; V gene: TRBV9; J gene: TRBJ2-5
CDR3 DNA: TGTGCCAGTTTCCCCCGACTAGACGGGTACACCGGGGAGCTGTTTTTT; CDR3 protein: CASFPRLDGYTGELFF; clone size: once; D gene: -; V gene: TRBV19; J gene: TRBJ2-2
CDR3 DNA: TGTGCCAGCAAAGGGTCTAGAGAGACCCAGTACTTC; CDR3 protein: CASKGSRETQYF; clone size: -; D gene: -; V gene: TRBV6-6; J gene: TRBJ2-5
CDR3 DNA: TGTGCCAGCCTCTCTCAGCCTCTACTAAACGATGAGCAGTTCTTC; CDR3 protein: CASLSQPLLNDEQFF; clone size: -; D gene: -; V gene: TRBV5-4; J gene: TRBJ2-1
CDR3 DNA: TGCGCCAGCCAACCTCCCGGGACTTCCCCAGATACGCAGTATTTT; CDR3 protein: CASQPPGTSPDTQYF; clone size: once; D gene: -; V gene: TRBV5-1; J gene: TRBJ2-3